Given below is one T cell receptor beta chain in context. Its antigen is not identified. Sequencing was at deep level. Genomic DNA belonging to each subset was distributed in equal measure over several immunoSEQ plates. The table came from immunoSEQ multiplex PCR; TCRdb's copy has only in-frame clones and leaves some out. This sample has 2 million to 2.5 million clones; 85% to 95% occur once, and the top ten carry approximately 0.4%. It was into CD45RA+ naive and CD45RA-negative memory subsets that the CD4+ cells were split. This sample stems from a study of shared clonotypes between healthy human individuals. Study-wide results and limits: A limitation of the genetic and exposure-history diversity represented arose from few donors.

V lost 4 bases to trimming and J lost 0 bases, with 15 bases between them. Germline loops: CDR1 SGHNT, CDR2 YYREEE (reference sequence). The CDR3 loop spans 16 amino acids. This receptor was identified in a man younger than 35 in good health. Some clones in this sample may be carry-over from other donors' samples. Sequenced material: naive CD4+ T cells from PBMCs. As to subset: CD45RA+ positively selected. The rearrangement joins TRBV5-4 to TRBJ2-3; possible D gene TRBD2, 5 bases. CDR3 sequence reads: CASSPGGLRSTDTQYF. CDR3 DNA sequence: TGTGCCAGCAGCCCCGGCGGGCTTAGAAGCACAGATACGCAGTATTTT. The full variable domain, in which reference TRBV5-4 and TRBJ2-3 provide the parts outside the CDR3, is ETGVTQSPTHLIKTRGQQVTLRCSSQSGHNTVSWYQQALGQGPQFIFQYYREEENGRGNFPPRFSGLQFPNYSSELNVNALELDDSALYLCASSPGGLRSTDTQYFGPGTRLTVL.